This passage covers 3 T cell receptor beta chains from one sample sequenced in a study of T cells after yellow fever vaccination. TCRdb itself ran the 5' RACE reads through MiXCR, one entry per CDR3 protein. The data show some 600,000 distinct CDR3 sequences, roughly 12% seen once. Sequenced here: PBMCs, sampled on the day of the yellow fever booster vaccination. These TCRs come from a man aged 25-40 years who received the YFV17D yellow fever vaccine.

The chain uses TRBV5-4 and TRBJ2-5; 14 bases match TRBD2. Trimming at V came to 2 bases and at J to 4 bases, leaving 4 bases not matched to a gene. The CDR3 runs to 16 residues. The germline V gene has CDR1 SGHNT and CDR2 YYREEE (reference sequence). The CDR3 region is CASSFKTSGRGETQYF. CDR3 DNA: TGTGCCAGCAGCTTTAAGACTAGCGGGAGGGGAGAGACCCAGTACTTC.

This clonotype was observed a handful of times. The chain couples TRBV15 to TRBJ2-5, with a tentative D call TRBD1 (6 bases). Trimming stripped 3 bases from V and 3 bases from J, with 11 bases between. The CDR3 has 14 amino acids. CDR1 is LNHNV and CDR2 is YYDKDF in the germline V gene (reference sequence). In nucleotides, the CDR3 is TGTGCCACCAGCAGGGGGGCCAGGGAAGAGACCCAGTACTTC. The encoded protein is CATSRGAREETQYF.

This clonotype occurred many times. This chain uses TRBV7-3 with TRBJ2-1; the match to TRBD2 covers 8 bases. The germline gives CDR1 SGHTA, CDR2 FQGTGA. The CDR3 loop spans 15 amino acids. The V and J ends lost 0 bases and 3 bases, in that order; junction bases with no gene match: 1. The CDR3 here is CASSLTLADYNEQFF. CDR3 in DNA: TGTGCCAGCAGCTTAACACTAGCGGACTACAATGAGCAGTTCTTC.